Listed below are T cell receptor beta chains from one sample, sequenced in a study of cytomegalovirus exposure and HLA in healthy donors. Assay: immunoSEQ multiplex PCR; the TCRdb copy retains only in-frame clones and omits some. Seen here are some 64,000 clones, approximately 97% observed once, and the top ten hold about 1.5%. The sample comprised PBMCs. Every receptor here comes from a woman younger than 35 in good health and CMV-seropositive. The CDR3 runs from the conserved cysteine through the conserved F or W. D genes are given only for firm matches. Clone size is shown for a subset of rows, as once, few, many or a class of expanded clone.

clone_size	d_call	v_call	j_call	cdr3_nt	cdr3_aa
-	TRBD2	TRBV11-3	TRBJ2-2	TGTGCCAGCAGCTTAGGGGGACTAGCGGGGAGGAACACCGGGGAGCTGTTTTTT	CASSLGGLAGRNTGELFF
-	TRBD1	TRBV9	TRBJ1-1	TGTGCCAGCAGCGCCTTTACAGGGGGTCCTGAAGCTTTCTTT	CASSAFTGGPEAFF
-	TRBD1	TRBV9	TRBJ2-5	TGTGCCAGCAGCGTGGGACAGATCCAAGAGACCCAGTACTTC	CASSVGQIQETQYF
-	-	TRBV25-1	TRBJ2-3	TGTGCCAGCAGTGGAACAGGGATTAGCACAGATACGCAGTATTTT	CASSGTGISTDTQYF
-	TRBD1	TRBV27	TRBJ1-2	TGTGCCAGCAGTTCCCAGCGGACAGGCTATGGCTACACCTTC	CASSSQRTGYGYTF
-	-	TRBV9	TRBJ2-1	TGTGCCAGCAGCCCACGTGACTTGAATGAGCAGTTCTTC	CASSPRDLNEQFF
-	-	TRBV19	TRBJ2-1	TGTGCCAGTAGTATTTCGGTCGGTAGTAGCGTGAGTGAGCAGTTCTTC	CASSISVGSSVSEQFF
-	-	TRBV7-8	TRBJ2-2	TGTGCCAGCAGCCCCGGACAGGGAGGGATCACCGGGGAGCTGTTTTTT	CASSPGQGGITGELFF
-	-	TRBV4-1	TRBJ1-2	TGCGCCAGCAGCCAATCCCACGCAGTCAGTAACTATGGCTACACCTTC	CASSQSHAVSNYGYTF
-	-	TRBV7-2	TRBJ2-3	TGTGCCAGCAGCTTAGGTAGGAGTACGACAGATACGCAGTATTTT	CASSLGRSTTDTQYF
once	TRBD2	TRBV14	TRBJ2-5	TGTGCCAGCAGCCAAGTTAATGGTGGGAGGGCCGTGGAGACCCAGTACTTC	CASSQVNGGRAVETQYF
-	TRBD1	TRBV28	TRBJ1-2	TGTGCCAGCAGTGAGGACAGGGAGGGTGGCTACACCTTC	CASSEDREGGYTF
-	-	TRBV7-2	TRBJ2-6	TGTGCCAGCAGCCGTACAGGTTCCTCTGGGGCCAACGTCCTGACTTTC	CASSRTGSSGANVLTF
-	-	TRBV30	TRBJ1-1	TGTGCCTGGATAAACCGACCAGGGAACACTGAAGCTTTCTTT	CAWINRPGNTEAFF
-	-	TRBV9	TRBJ1-2	TGTGCCAGCGCGGACAGCTATGGCTACACCTTC	CASADSYGYTF
once	-	TRBV5-1	TRBJ2-7	TGCGCCAGCAGCTTGATCCCTTTTTCCTACGAGCAGTACTTC	CASSLIPFSYEQYF
-	TRBD2	TRBV5-4	TRBJ2-1	TGTGCCAGCAGCTTGGGGACTAGCTCCTACAATGAGCAGTTCTTC	CASSLGTSSYNEQFF